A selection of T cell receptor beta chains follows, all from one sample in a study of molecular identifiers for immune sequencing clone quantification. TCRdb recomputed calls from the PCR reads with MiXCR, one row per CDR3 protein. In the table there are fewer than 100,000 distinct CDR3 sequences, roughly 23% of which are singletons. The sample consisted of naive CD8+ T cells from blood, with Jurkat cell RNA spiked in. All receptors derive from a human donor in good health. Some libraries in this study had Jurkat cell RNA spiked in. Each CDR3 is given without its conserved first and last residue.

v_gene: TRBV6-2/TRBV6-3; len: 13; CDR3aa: ASSSGQGAPGELF
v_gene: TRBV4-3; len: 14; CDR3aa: ASSQDLGRGIDEQY
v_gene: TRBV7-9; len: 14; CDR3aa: ASSPVLPTTNEKLF
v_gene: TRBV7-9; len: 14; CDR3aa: ASNILDRGWDQPQH
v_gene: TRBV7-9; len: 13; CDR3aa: ASSLEGTGVETQY
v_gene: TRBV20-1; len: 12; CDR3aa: SARDWTVNTEAF
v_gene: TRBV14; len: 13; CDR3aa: ASSPVGTGYYEQY
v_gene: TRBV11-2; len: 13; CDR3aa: ASRRTSGLADTQY
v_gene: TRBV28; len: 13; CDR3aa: ASSTPSGGLYEQY
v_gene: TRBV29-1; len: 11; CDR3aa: SVSLAPSYEQY
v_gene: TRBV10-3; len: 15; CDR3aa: ATTPGLEDRVTDTQY